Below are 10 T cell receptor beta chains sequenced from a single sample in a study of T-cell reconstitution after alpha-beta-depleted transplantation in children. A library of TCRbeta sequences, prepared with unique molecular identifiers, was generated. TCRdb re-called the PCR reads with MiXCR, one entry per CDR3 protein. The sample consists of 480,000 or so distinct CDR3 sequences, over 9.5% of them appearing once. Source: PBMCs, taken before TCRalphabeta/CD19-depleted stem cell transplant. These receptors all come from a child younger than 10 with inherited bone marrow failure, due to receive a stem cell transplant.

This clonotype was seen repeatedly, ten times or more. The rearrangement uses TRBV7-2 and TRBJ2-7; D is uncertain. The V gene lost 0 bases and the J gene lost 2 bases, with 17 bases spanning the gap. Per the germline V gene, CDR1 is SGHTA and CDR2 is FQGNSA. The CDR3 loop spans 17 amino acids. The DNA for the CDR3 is TGTGCCAGCAGCTTAGCCTCCACCAGACTCTATACCTACGAGCAGTACTTC. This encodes CASSLASTRLYTYEQYF.

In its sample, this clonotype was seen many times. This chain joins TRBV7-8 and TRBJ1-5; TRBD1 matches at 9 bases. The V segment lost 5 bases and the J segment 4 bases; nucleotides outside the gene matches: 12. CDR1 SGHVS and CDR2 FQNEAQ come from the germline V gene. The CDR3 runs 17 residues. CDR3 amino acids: CASSRRPGQGLNQPQHF. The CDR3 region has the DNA TGTGCCAGCAGCCGTCGGCCGGGACAGGGCCTTAATCAGCCCCAGCATTTT.

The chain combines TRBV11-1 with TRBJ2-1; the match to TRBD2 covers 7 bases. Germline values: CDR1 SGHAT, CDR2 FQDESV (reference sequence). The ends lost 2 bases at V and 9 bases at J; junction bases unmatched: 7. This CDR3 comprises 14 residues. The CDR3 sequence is CASSLTGGVGEQFF. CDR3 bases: TGTGCCAGCAGCTTAACGGGAGGAGTCGGTGAGCAGTTCTTC.

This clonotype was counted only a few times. CDR3 nucleotides: TGCGCCAGCAGCCAAGAGTCTAGCGGGAGAGTGCAGTACTTC. It specifies CASSQESSGRVQYF. The chain recombines TRBV4-3 with TRBJ2-7, with 10 bases fitting TRBD2. Trimming at V came to 0 bases and at J to 9 bases, leaving 5 bases not matched to a gene. Germline V gene sequence: CDR1 LGHNA, CDR2 YSLEER. This CDR3 spans 14 amino acids.

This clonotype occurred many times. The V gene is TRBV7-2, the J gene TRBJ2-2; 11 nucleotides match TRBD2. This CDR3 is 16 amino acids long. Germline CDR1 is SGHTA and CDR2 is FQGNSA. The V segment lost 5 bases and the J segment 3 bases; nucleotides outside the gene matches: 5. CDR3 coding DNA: TGTGCCAGCAGCCATACTAGCGGGAGATACACCGGGGAGCTGTTTTTT. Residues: CASSHTSGRYTGELFF.

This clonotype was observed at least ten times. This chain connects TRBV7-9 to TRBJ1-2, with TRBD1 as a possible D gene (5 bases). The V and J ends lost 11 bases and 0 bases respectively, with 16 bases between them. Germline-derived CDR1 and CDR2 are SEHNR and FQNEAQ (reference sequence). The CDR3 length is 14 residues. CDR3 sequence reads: CAGGSPATNYGYTF. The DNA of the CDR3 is TGTGCCGGGGGGAGCCCAGCAACTAACTATGGCTACACCTTC.

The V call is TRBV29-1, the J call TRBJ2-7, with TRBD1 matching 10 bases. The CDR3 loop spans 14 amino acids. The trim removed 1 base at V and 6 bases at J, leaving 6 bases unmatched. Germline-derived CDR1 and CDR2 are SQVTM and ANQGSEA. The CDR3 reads CSVEVDRGPGEQYF. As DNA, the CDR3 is TGCAGCGTTGAAGTAGACAGGGGGCCAGGCGAGCAGTACTTC.

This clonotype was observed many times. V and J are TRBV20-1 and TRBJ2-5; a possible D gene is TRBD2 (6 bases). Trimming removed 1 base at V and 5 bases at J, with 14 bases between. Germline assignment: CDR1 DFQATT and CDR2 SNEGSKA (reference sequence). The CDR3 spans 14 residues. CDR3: CSARVGAGGETQYF. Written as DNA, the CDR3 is TGCAGTGCTAGAGTCGGCGCAGGAGGGGAGACCCAGTACTTC.

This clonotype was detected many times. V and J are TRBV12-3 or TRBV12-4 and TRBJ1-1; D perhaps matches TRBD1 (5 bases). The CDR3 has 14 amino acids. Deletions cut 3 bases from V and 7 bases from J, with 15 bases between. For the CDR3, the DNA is TGTGCCAGCAGTTTTGCCATGGTGACAGTTGAAGCTTTCTTT. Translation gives CASSFAMVTVEAFF.

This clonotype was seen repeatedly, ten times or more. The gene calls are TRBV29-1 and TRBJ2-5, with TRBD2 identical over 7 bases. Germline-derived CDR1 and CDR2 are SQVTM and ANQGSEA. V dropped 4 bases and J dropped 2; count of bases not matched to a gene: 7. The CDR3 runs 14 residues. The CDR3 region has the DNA TGCAGCGTTGTGGGGAGGGGCGGTCAAGAGACCCAGTACTTC. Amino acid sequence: CSVVGRGGQETQYF.